A selection of T cell receptor beta chains follows, all from one sample in a study of post-analysis software for immune sequencing data. TCRdb re-called the PCR reads through MiXCR, storing one row per CDR3 protein. The sample lists more than 350,000 distinct CDR3 sequences; less than 40% were seen once. Sequenced material: blood. These receptors all come from a girl aged 2 to 10 with multiple sclerosis. CDR3s leave out the opening cysteine and the closing phenylalanine or tryptophan.

v_call cdr3_aa
TRBV6-5 ASSADRGLYEQY
TRBV29-1 SVDGLSGHTYEQY
TRBV6-5 ASSYSGDTGANVLT
TRBV15 ATISRDSYSYNEQF
TRBV4-1 ASSQAYKSGKPHNEQF
TRBV4-1 ASSQIPRGNTEAF
TRBV5-6 ASSFISRDRHLGYT
TRBV27 ASSLFLAGEDTQY
TRBV5-1 ASSLGGTGNYEQY
TRBV18 ASSPTPQGEETQY
TRBV9 ASSVGQEETQY
TRBV24-1 ATSDTTGGKMHEQF
TRBV5-6 ASSYLGQGDYGYT
TRBV6-2/TRBV6-3 ASSYGASNTGELF
TRBV24-1 ATSARDLTYNEQF
TRBV7-9 ASRRQGSYEQY
TRBV7-3 ASSDGPSNTEAF
TRBV7-9 ASSPSSGRASEVYNEQF
TRBV20-1 SARQGFTGELF
TRBV27 ASSLVPGLAGTSTDTQY
TRBV5-6 ASSLTDNYGYT